This TCR beta chain was sequenced in a study of blood T cell repertoires in COVID-19. Study details: Sites in the United States, Italy and Spain provided acute and convalescent COVID-19 samples. PBMCs, B-cell-depleted T cells, or T cells provided the cDNA or gDNA that made up the material.

The V end lost 3 bases, the J end lost 5 bases, and 13 bases lay between the germline ends. Germline V CDR1 and CDR2: SQVTM, ANQGSEA. The CDR3 loop spans 13 amino acids. Per the authors' pipeline: Quantification of nucleated cells was approximated via reference gene primer amplification. Measured with immunoSEQ multiplex PCR; TCRdb has only the in-frame clones, and not every one. From that table come the V and J calls and clone size; the DNA was used to work out D and trimming. This repertoire shows more than 150,000 clones, 60% to 80% found once; its top ten account for more than 25%. Specimen: peripheral blood. The clonotype originates from a woman aged 65 to 85 with acute or convalescent COVID-19. V gene TRBV29-1 combines with J gene TRBJ2-5; TRBD1 might be the D (6 bases). The CDR3 reads CSVDNREVETQYF. CDR3 DNA sequence: TGCAGCGTTGATAACAGGGAAGTGGAGACCCAGTACTTC.